This TCR beta chain was recovered during a study of CD8+ T cells in alopecia areata. Germline V gene data show CDR1 as MNHEY and CDR2 as SMNVEV (reference sequence). The CDR3 has 15 amino acids. With 6 bases removed from V and 6 bases from J, the gap between germline ends came to 21 bases. Following extraction, RNA underwent reverse transcription to cDNA, which served as the sequencing template. The method was immunoSEQ multiplex PCR; TCRdb's version includes in-frame clones alone and lacks a portion of them. The table has about 200,000 clones, roughly three fifths seen once; the top ten hold around 5%.

The V call is TRBV27, the J call TRBJ2-7; no definite D call. Sequencing was performed on CD8+ T cells sorted from blood. The sequence derives from a human donor in good health. The CDR3 nucleotides are TGTGCCAGCAGCCCCGATCTCGTGGGTTTAGGCGAGCAGTACTTC. Translated: CASSPDLVGLGEQYF.